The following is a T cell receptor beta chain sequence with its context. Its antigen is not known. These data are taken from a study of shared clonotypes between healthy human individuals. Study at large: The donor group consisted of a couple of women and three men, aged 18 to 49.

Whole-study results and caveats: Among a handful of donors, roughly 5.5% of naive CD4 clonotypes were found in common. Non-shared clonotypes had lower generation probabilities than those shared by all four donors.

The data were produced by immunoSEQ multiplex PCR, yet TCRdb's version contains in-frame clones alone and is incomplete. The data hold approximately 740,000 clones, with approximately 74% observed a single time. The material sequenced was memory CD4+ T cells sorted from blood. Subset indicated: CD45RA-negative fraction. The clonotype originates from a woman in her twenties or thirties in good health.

The DNA of the CDR3 is TGTGCTAGTGGTTTGAATTCTAACTATGGCTACACCTTC. Translated: CASGLNSNYGYTF. This chain links TRBV12-5 with TRBJ1-2; D gene ambiguous. Germline assignment: CDR1 LGHNT and CDR2 FRNRAP. The CDR3 is 13 residues long. Trimming removed 2 bases from V and 0 bases from J, with 4 bases in between. Supplemented by reference TRBV12-5 and TRBJ1-2, the full variable domain reads DARVTQTPRHKVTEMGQEVTMRCQPILGHNTVFWYRQTMMQGLELLAYFRNRAPLDDSGMPKDRFSAEMPDATLATLKIQPSEPRDSAVYFCASGLNSNYGYTFGSGTRLTVV.